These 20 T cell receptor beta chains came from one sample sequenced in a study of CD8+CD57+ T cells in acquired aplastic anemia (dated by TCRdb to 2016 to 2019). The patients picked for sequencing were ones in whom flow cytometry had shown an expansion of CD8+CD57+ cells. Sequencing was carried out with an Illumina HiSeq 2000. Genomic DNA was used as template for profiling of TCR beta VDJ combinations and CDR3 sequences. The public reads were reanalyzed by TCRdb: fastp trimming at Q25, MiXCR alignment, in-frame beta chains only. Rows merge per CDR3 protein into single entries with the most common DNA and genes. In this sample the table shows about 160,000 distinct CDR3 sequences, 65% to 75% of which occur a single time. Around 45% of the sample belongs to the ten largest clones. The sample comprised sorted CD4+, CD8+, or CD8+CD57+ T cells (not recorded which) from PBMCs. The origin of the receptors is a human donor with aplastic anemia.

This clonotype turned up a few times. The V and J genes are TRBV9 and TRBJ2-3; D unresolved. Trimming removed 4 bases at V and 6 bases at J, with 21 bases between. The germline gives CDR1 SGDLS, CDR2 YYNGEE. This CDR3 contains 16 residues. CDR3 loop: CASSSGVALASDTQYF. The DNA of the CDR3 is TGTGCCAGCAGCTCAGGAGTGGCACTTGCGTCGGATACGCAGTATTTT.

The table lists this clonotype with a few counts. This CDR3 reads CSVGQGSYEQYF. DNA of the CDR3: TGCAGCGTTGGACAGGGGTCCTACGAGCAGTACTTC. The V gene is TRBV29-1, the J gene TRBJ2-7; 8 positions match TRBD1. CDR1 is SQVTM, CDR2 ANQGSEA, per germline. V trimming: 4 bases; J trimming: 1 base; junction bases outside the gene matches: 0. The CDR3 sequence is 12 residues long.

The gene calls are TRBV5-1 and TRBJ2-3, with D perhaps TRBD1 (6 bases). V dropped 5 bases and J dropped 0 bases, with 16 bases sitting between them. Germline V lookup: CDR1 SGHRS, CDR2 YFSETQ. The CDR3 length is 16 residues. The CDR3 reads CASRGGTGSSTDTQYF. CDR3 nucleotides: TGCGCCAGCAGAGGGGGAACAGGATCTAGCACAGATACGCAGTATTTT.

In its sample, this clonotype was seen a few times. DNA for the CDR3: TGTGCCAGCAGCTTAGGCCAGTACGAGCAGTACTTC. Translated, it gives CASSLGQYEQYF. The chain joins TRBV13 to TRBJ2-7; D unresolved. V lost 0 bases to trimming and J lost 4 bases, with 4 bases between them. Germline V gene data show CDR1 as PRHDT and CDR2 as FYEKMQ (reference sequence). This CDR3 has 12 amino acids.

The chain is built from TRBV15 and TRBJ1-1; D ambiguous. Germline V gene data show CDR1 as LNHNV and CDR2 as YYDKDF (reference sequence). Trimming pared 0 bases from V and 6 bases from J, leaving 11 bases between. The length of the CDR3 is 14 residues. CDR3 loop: CATSRDLQDAEAFF. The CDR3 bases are TGTGCCACCAGCAGAGATCTCCAGGACGCTGAAGCTTTCTTT.

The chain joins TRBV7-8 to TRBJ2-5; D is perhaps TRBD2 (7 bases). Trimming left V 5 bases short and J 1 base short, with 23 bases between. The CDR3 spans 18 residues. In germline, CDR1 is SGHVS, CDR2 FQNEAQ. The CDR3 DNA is TGTGCCAGCAGCCCGCGGGGGACACTCTCGGCAAGCCAAGAGACCCAGTACTTC. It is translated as CASSPRGTLSASQETQYF.

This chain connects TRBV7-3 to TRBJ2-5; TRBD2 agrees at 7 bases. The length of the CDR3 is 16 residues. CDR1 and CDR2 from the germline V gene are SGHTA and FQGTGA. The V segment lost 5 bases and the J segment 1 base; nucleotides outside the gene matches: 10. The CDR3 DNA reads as TGTGCCAGCAGCGCCAGAGCGGGGCCCCTCCAAGAGACCCAGTACTTC. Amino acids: CASSARAGPLQETQYF.

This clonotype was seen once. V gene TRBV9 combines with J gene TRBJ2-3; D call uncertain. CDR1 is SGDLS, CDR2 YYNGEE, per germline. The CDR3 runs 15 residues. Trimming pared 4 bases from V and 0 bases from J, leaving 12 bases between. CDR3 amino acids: CASSPFELSTDTQYF. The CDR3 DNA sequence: TGTGCCAGCAGCCCTTTCGAGTTAAGCACAGATACGCAGTATTTT.

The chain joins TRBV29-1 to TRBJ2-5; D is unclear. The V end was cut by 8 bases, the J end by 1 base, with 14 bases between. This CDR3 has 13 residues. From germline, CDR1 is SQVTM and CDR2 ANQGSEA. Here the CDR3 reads CSFELGSQETQYF. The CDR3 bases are TGCAGCTTCGAGCTGGGGTCCCAAGAGACCCAGTACTTC.

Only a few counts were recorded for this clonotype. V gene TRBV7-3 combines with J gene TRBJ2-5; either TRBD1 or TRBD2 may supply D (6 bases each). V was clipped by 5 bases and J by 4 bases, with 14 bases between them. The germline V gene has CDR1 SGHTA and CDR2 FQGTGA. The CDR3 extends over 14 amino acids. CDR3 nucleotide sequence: TGTGCCAGCAGCCCAACGAAGGGGGGAGAGACCCAGTACTTC. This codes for CASSPTKGGETQYF.

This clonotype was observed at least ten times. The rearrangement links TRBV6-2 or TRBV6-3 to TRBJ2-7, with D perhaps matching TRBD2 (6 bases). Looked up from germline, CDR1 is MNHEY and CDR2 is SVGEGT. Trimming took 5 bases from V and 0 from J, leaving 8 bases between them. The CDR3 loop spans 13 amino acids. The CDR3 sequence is CASSGLSSYEQYV. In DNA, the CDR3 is TGTGCCAGCAGTGGACTATCCTCCTACGAGCAGTACGTC.

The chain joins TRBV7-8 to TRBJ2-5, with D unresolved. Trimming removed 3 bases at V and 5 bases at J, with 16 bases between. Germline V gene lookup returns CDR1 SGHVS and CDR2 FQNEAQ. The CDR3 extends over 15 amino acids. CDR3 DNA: TGTGCCAGCAGCTTTTGGGCTACCCGCCAGGAGACCCAGTACTTC. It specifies CASSFWATRQETQYF.

CDR3 protein: CSAGDRTTDTQYF. The DNA of the CDR3 is TGCAGCGCTGGGGACAGGACGACAGATACGCAGTATTTT. V and J are TRBV29-1 and TRBJ2-3; TRBD1 agrees at 8 bases. The CDR3 is 13 amino acids. The V gene end was trimmed by 7 bases and the J gene end by 3 bases; junction bases not matched to a gene: 6. Germline CDR1 SQVTM, CDR2 ANQGSEA.

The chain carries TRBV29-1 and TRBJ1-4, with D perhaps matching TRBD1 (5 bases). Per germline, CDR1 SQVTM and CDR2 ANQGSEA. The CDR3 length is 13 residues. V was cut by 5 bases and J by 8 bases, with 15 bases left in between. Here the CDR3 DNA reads TGCAGCGTTTTGCCCCAACGGGGGGAAAAACTGTTTTTT. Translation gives CSVLPQRGEKLFF.

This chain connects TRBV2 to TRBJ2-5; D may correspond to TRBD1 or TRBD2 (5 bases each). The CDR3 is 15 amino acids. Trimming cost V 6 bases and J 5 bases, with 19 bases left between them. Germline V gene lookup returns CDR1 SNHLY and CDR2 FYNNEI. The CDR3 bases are TGTGCCAGCAGCCGGGACGCCGGGGTGGGCGAGACCCAGTACTTC. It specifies CASSRDAGVGETQYF.

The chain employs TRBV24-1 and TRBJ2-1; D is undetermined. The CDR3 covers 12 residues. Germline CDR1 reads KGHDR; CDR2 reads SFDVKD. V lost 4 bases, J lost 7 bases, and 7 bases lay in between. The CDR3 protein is CATSDLLNEQFF. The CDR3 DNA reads TGTGCCACCAGTGACCTCCTTAATGAGCAGTTCTTC.

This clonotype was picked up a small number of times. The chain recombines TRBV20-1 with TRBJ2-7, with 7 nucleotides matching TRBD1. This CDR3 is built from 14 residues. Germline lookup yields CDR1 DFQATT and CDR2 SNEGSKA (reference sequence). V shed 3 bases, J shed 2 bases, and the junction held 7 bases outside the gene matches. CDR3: CSASVGQRTYEQYF. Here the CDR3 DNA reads TGCAGTGCTAGTGTGGGACAGCGTACCTACGAGCAGTACTTC.

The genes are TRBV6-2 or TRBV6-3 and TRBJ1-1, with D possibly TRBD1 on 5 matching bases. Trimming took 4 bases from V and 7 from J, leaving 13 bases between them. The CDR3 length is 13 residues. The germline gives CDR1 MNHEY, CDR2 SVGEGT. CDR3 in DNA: TGTGCCAGCAGTTCCGCCGGGGGGATTGAAGCTTTCTTT. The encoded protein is CASSSAGGIEAFF.

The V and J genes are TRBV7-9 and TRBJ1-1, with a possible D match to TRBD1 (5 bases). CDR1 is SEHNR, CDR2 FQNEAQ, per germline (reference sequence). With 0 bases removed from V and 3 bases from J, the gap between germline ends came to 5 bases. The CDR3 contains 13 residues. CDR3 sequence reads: CASSLAGDTEAFF. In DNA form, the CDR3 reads TGTGCCAGCAGCTTAGCGGGGGACACTGAAGCTTTCTTT. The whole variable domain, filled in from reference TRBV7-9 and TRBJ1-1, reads DTGVSQNPRHKITKRGQNVTFRCDPISEHNRLYWYRQTLGQGPEFLTYFQNEAQLEKSRLLSDRFSAERPKGSFSTLEIQRTEQGDSAMYLCASSLAGDTEAFFGQGTRLTVV.

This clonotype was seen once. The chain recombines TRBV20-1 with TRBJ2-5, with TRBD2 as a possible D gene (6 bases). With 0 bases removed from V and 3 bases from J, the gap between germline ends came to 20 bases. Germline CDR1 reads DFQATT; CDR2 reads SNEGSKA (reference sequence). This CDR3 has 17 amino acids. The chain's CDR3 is CSARDLRRGGPEETQYF. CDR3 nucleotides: TGCAGTGCTAGAGATTTACGTCGGGGAGGCCCGGAAGAGACCCAGTACTTC.